This T cell receptor beta chain was captured in a study of cytomegalovirus exposure and HLA in healthy donors. General study results and limits: A missense variant in DCLRE1C was later tied to TCR beta V- and J-gene trimming.

Regarding this clone: Antigen specificity is unknown.

60 Vbeta and 13 Jbeta primers were used in PCR. Clones were read by immunoSEQ multiplex PCR, and TCRdb kept only the in-frame ones, dropping some. The sample holds 110,000 to 150,000 clones, 80% seen once. The CDR3 sequence is 14 residues long. After removal of 5 bases from V and 6 bases from J, the junction contained 8 bases not matched to a gene. Germline V gene sequence: CDR1 SEHNR, CDR2 FQNEAQ (reference sequence). The clonotype comes from a man aged 25 to 40 in good health and CMV-seronegative. The specimen sequenced was PBMCs. The chain recombines TRBV7-9 with TRBJ2-7; 9 bases are a match to TRBD2. Written as DNA, the CDR3 is TGTGCCAGCAGCCAAGCGGGAGGTGTTGGCGAGCAGTACTTC. Encoded protein: CASSQAGGVGEQYF.